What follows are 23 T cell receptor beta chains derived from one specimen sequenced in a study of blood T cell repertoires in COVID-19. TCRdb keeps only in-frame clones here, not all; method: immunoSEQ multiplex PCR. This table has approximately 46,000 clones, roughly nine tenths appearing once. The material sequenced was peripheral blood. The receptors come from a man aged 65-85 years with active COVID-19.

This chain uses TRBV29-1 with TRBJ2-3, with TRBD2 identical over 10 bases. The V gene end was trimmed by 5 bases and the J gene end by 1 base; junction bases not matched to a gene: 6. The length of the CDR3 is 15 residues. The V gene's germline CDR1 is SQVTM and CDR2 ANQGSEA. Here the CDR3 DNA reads TGCAGCGTTTATGGGCTAGCGGGGGGCACAGATACGCAGTATTTT. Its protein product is CSVYGLAGGTDTQYF.

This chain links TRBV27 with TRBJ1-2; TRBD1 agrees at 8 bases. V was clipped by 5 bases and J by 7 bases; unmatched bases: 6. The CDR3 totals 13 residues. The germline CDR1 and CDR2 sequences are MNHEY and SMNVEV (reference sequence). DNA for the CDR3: TGTGCCAGCAGTCAGACAGGGGTGTCTGGCTACACCTTC. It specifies CASSQTGVSGYTF.

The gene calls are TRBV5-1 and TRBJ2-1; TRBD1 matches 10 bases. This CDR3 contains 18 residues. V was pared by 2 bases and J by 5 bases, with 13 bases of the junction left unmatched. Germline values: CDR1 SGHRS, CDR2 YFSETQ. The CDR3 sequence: CASSFRTAGTGDDNEQFF. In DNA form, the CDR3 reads TGCGCCAGCAGCTTTCGTACTGCAGGGACAGGGGACGACAATGAGCAGTTCTTC.

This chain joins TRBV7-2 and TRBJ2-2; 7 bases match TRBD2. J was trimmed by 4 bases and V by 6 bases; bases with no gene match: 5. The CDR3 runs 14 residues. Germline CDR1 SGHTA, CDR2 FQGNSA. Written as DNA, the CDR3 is TGTGCCAGCAGGATAGGGACTACCACCGGGGAGCTGTTTTTT. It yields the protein CASRIGTTTGELFF.

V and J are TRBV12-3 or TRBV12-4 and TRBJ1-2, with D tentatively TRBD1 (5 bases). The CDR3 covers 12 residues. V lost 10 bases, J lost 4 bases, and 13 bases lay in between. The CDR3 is CATARDSYGYTF. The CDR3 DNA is TGTGCCACAGCTAGGGACTCCTATGGCTACACCTTC.

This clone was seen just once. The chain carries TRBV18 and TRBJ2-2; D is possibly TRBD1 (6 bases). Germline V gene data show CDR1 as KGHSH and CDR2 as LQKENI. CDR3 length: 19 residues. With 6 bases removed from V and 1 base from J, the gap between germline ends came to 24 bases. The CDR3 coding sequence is TGTGCCAGCTCCGGACAGAGGAAAGGGGTTAAGGTGAACACCGGGGAGCTGTTTTTT. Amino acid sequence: CASSGQRKGVKVNTGELFF.

The CDR3 nucleotides read TGTGCCACCAGTGATACTCCAGGGGCGGCTTCGTGGTCCTACACCTTC. Translated, it gives CATSDTPGAASWSYTF. V usage is TRBV24-1 and J usage is TRBJ1-2; the D gene is possibly TRBD1 (6 bases). The germline V gene has CDR1 KGHDR and CDR2 SFDVKD. CDR3 length: 16 residues. Trimming shortened V by 3 bases and J by 10 bases, and 23 bases separated the two germline ends.

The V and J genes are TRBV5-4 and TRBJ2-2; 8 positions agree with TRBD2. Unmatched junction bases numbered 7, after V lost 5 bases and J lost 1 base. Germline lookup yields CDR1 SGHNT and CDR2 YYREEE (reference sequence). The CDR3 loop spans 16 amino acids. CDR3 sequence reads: CASSSSGGRNTGELFF. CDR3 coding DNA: TGTGCCAGCAGTTCGAGCGGGGGCCGGAACACCGGGGAGCTGTTTTTT.

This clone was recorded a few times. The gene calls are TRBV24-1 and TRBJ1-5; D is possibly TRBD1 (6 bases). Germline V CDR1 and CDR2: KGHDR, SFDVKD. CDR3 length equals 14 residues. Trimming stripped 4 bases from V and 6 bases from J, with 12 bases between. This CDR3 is CATSDRQVFQPQHF. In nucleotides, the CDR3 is TGTGCCACCAGTGACCGACAGGTATTTCAGCCCCAGCATTTT.

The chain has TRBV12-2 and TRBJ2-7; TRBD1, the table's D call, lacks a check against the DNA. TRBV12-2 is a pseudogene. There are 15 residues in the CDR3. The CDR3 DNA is TGTGCAAGTCGCTTAGCGGGACAGGGATTGTACGAGCAGTACTTC. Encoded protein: CASRLAGQGLYEQYF.

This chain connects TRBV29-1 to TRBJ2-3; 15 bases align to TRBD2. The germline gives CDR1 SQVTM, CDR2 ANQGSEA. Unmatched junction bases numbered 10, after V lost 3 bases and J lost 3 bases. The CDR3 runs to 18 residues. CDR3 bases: TGCAGCGTTGAGAATCCTCCGGGACTAGCGGGGGGAACAGATACGCAGTATTTT. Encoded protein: CSVENPPGLAGGTDTQYF.

The CDR3 DNA reads as TGTGCCAGCAGCTCTTGGACTAGCGGGGGGCGAGATACGCAGTATTTT. Translated: CASSSWTSGGRDTQYF. The J gene is TRBJ2-3, the V gene TRBV7-6, with 14 bases fitting TRBD2. The CDR3 length is 16 residues. V lost 4 bases and J lost 5; bases outside the gene matches: 5. Germline assignment: CDR1 SGHVS and CDR2 FNYEAQ. The full variable domain, its missing parts supplied by reference TRBV7-6 and TRBJ2-3, is GAGVSQSPRYKVTKRGQDVALRCDPISGHVSLYWYRQALGQGPEFLTYFNYEAQQDKSGLPNDRFSAERPEGSISTLTIQRTEQRDSAMYRCASSSWTSGGRDTQYFGPGTRLTVL.

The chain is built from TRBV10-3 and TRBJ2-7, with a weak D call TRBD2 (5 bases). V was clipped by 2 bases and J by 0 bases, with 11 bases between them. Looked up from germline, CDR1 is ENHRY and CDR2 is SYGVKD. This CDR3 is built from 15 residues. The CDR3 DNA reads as TGTGCCATCAGTGAGGATGTGGCGGGCTCCTACGAGCAGTACTTC. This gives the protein CAISEDVAGSYEQYF.

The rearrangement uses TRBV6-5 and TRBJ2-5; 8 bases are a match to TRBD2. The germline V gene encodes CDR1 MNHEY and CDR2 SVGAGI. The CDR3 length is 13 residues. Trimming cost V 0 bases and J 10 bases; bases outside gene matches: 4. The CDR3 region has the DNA TGTGCCAGCAGTTACTCGAGACTAGCGAGCCAGTACTTC. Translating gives CASSYSRLASQYF.

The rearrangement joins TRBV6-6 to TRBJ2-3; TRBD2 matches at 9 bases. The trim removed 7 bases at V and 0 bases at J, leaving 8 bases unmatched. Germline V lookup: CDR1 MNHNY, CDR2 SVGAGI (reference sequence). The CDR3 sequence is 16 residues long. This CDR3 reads CASIERGATSTDTQYF. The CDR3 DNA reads TGTGCCAGCATCGAGCGGGGGGCAACTAGCACAGATACGCAGTATTTT.

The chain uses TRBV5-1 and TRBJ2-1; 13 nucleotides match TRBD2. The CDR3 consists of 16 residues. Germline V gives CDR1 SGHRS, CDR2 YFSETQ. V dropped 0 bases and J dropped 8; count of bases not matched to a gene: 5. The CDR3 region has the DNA TGCGCCAGCAGCTTGGGTGGGACTAGCGGGGTAGATGAGCAGTTCTTC. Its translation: CASSLGGTSGVDEQFF.

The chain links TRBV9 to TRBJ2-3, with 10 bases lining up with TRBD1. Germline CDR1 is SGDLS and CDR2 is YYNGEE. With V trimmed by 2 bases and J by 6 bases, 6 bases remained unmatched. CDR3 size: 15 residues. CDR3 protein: CASSVGTGASDTQYF. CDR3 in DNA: TGTGCCAGCAGCGTCGGGACAGGGGCCTCTGATACGCAGTATTTT.

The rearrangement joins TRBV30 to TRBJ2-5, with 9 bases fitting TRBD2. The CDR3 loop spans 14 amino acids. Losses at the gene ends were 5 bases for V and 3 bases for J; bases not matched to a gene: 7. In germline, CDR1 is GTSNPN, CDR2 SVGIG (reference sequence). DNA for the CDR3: TGTGCCTGGGATGTTAGCGGGGGAAAAGAGACCCAGTACTTC. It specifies CAWDVSGGKETQYF. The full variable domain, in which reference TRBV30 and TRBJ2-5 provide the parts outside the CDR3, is SQTIHQWPATLVQPVGSPLSLECTVEGTSNPNLYWYRQAAGRGLQLLFYSVGIGQISSEVPQNLSASRPQDRQFILSSKKLLLSDSGFYLCAWDVSGGKETQYFGPGTRLLVL.

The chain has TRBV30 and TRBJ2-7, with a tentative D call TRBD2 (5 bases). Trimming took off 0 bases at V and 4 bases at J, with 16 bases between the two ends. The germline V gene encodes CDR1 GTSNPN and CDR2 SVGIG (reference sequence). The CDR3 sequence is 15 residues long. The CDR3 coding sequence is TGTGCCTGGAGTGTACCCCGACTGCGGACTTACGAGCAGTACTTC. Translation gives CAWSVPRLRTYEQYF.

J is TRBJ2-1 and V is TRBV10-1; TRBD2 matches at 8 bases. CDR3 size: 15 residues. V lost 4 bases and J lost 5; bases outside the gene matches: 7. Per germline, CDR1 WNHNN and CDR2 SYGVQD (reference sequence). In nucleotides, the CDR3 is TGCGCCAGCAGTGGAGAAACAGCGGGGGACAATGAGCAGTTCTTC. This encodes CASSGETAGDNEQFF.

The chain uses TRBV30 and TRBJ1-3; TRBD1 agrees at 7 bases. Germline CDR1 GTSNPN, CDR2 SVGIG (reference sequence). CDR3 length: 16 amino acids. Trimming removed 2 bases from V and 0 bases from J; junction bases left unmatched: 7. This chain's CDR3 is CAWSQQGPSSGNTIYF. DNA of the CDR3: TGTGCCTGGAGTCAACAGGGGCCAAGCTCTGGAAACACCATATATTTT.

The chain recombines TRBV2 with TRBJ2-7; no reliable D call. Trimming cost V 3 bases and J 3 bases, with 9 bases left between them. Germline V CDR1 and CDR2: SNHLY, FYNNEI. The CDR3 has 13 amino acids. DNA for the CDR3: TGTGCCAGCAGTGAGTCAACAGACTACGAGCAGTACTTC. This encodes CASSESTDYEQYF.

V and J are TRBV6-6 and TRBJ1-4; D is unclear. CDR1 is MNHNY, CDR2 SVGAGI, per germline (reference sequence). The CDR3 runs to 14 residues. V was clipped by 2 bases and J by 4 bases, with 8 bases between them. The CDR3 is CASSYRGLNEKLFF. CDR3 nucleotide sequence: TGTGCCAGCAGTTACAGAGGACTTAATGAAAAACTGTTTTTT.